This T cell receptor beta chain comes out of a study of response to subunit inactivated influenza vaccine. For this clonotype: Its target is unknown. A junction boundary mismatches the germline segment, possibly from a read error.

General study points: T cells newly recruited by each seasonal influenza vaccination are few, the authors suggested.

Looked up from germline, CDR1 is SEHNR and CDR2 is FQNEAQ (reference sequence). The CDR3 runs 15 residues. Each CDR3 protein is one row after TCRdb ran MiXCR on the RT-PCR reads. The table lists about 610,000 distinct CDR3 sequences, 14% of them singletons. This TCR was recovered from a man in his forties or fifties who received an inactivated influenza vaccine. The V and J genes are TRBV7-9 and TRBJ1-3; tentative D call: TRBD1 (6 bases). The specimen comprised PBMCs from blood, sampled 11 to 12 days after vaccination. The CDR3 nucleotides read TGTGCCATCAGCTTCGCCGGGACACCTGGAAACACCATATATTTT. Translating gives CAISFAGTPGNTIYF.